A selection of T cell receptor beta chains follows, all from one sample in a study of CD8+CD57+ T cells in acquired aplastic anemia. TCRdb itself ran the reads through MiXCR, one entry per CDR3 protein. The sample has a few hundred thousand distinct CDR3 sequences; approximately 57% are singletons. The sequencing input was sorted CD4+, CD8+, or CD8+CD57+ T cells (not recorded which) from PBMCs. These receptors came from a human donor in good health. Each CDR3 is given with its conserved first and last residue. D genes are given only for firm matches. The size field is filled for only some rows; it gives once, few, many or a size class.

D: TRBD2
J: TRBJ2-1
size: -
V: TRBV27
CDR3: CASSERGDYNEQFF
DNA: TGTGCCAGCAGTGAGCGGGGGGACTACAATGAGCAGTTCTTC

D: -
J: TRBJ2-1
size: many
V: TRBV19
CDR3: CASSILIYNEQFF
DNA: TGTGCCAGTAGTATACTTATTTACAATGAGCAGTTCTTC

D: TRBD2
J: TRBJ2-1
size: -
V: TRBV5-1
CDR3: CASSLPGAGDTLNNEQFF
DNA: TGCGCCAGCAGCTTGCCTGGAGCGGGGGACACTCTAAACAATGAGCAGTTCTTC

D: TRBD2
J: TRBJ2-3
size: -
V: TRBV12-3/TRBV12-4
CDR3: CASSLTRTSVADTQYF
DNA: TGTGCCAGCAGCCTCACCCGGACTAGCGTGGCAGATACGCAGTATTTT

D: TRBD2
J: TRBJ2-7
size: -
V: TRBV7-6
CDR3: CASSTAGTSYEQHF
DNA: TGTGCCAGCAGCACGGCCGGGACTAGCTACGAGCAGCACTTC

D: -
J: TRBJ2-7
size: many
V: TRBV20-1
CDR3: CSARDPNGMGYEQYF
DNA: TGCAGTGCTAGAGATCCTAACGGGATGGGGTACGAGCAGTACTTC

D: -
J: TRBJ2-5
size: -
V: TRBV7-9
CDR3: CVSSLSTFPAETQYF
DNA: TGTGTCAGCAGCTTAAGTACGTTCCCCGCCGAGACCCAGTACTTC

D: -
J: TRBJ1-1
size: -
V: TRBV6-1
CDR3: CASSYQGVNTEAFF
DNA: TGTGCCAGCAGTTACCAGGGTGTGAACACTGAAGCTTTCTTT

D: TRBD1
J: TRBJ1-1
size: once
V: TRBV29-1
CDR3: CSVVDWGQGFNTEAFF
DNA: TGCAGCGTTGTCGATTGGGGACAGGGGTTTAACACTGAAGCTTTCTTT

D: TRBD1
J: TRBJ2-7
size: -
V: TRBV15
CDR3: CATSRDRDRANEQYF
DNA: TGTGCCACCAGCAGGGACCGGGACAGGGCAAACGAGCAGTACTTC

D: -
J: TRBJ1-2
size: -
V: TRBV2
CDR3: CANRPGMVTALLTF
DNA: TGTGCCAACCGCCCAGGGATGGTAACAGCCCTACTCACCTTC

D: -
J: TRBJ2-1
size: -
V: TRBV15
CDR3: CATSAWTGYNEQFF
DNA: TGTGCCACCAGCGCATGGACGGGGTACAATGAGCAGTTCTTC

D: -
J: TRBJ2-2
size: -
V: TRBV7-9
CDR3: CASSPSGTGELFF
DNA: TGCGCCAGCAGCCCCTCGGGCACCGGGGAGCTGTTTTTT

D: -
J: TRBJ2-7
size: many
V: TRBV5-1
CDR3: CASSLTGVFGDSLYEQYF
DNA: TGCGCCAGCAGCTTGACAGGGGTATTTGGGGACTCCCTCTACGAGCAGTACTTC

D: -
J: TRBJ2-5
size: -
V: TRBV7-2
CDR3: CASSSWGRETQYF
DNA: TGTGCCAGCAGCTCGTGGGGGAGGGAGACCCAGTACTTC

D: TRBD1
J: TRBJ2-7
size: many
V: TRBV29-1
CDR3: CSVSDRGFYEQYF
DNA: TGCAGCGTCTCGGACAGGGGATTCTACGAGCAGTACTTC

D: TRBD2
J: TRBJ2-5
size: -
V: TRBV10-3
CDR3: CAISESWRGAETQYF
DNA: TGTGCCATCAGTGAGTCTTGGCGGGGGGCGGAGACCCAGTACTTC

D: -
J: TRBJ1-1
size: -
V: TRBV10-2
CDR3: CASSVNSNTEAFF
DNA: TGCGCCAGCAGTGTTAACTCGAACACTGAAGCTTTCTTT

D: TRBD1
J: TRBJ2-1
size: once
V: TRBV2
CDR3: CASSDAGTGGLWNEQFF
DNA: TGTGCCAGCAGTGACGCCGGGACAGGAGGGTTATGGAATGAGCAGTTCTTC

D: -
J: TRBJ2-7
size: -
V: TRBV4-2
CDR3: CASRPTGDAYEQYF
DNA: TGTGCCAGCAGACCCACGGGGGACGCATACGAGCAGTACTTC

D: -
J: TRBJ2-7
size: -
V: TRBV20-1
CDR3: CSARDDAASYEQYF
DNA: TGCAGTGCTAGAGACGACGCTGCATCCTACGAGCAGTACTTC

D: TRBD1
J: TRBJ1-5
size: -
V: TRBV10-3
CDR3: CAISGGTGGGQPQHF
DNA: TGTGCCATCAGTGGAGGGACAGGGGGCGGGCAGCCCCAGCATTTT

D: -
J: TRBJ2-3
size: -
V: TRBV30
CDR3: CAHRYSTDTQYF
DNA: TGTGCCCACAGGTATAGCACAGATACGCAGTATTTT

D: -
J: TRBJ2-3
size: -
V: TRBV29-1
CDR3: CSQPGPTDTQYF
DNA: TGCAGCCAGCCCGGCCCCACAGATACGCAGTATTTT

D: -
J: TRBJ1-2
size: -
V: TRBV19
CDR3: CASSDSYYGYTF
DNA: TGTGCCAGTAGTGACAGTTACTATGGCTACACCTTC

D: TRBD2
J: TRBJ2-1
size: -
V: TRBV29-1
CDR3: CSGLAGDNEQFF
DNA: TGCAGCGGACTAGCGGGAGACAATGAGCAGTTCTTC

D: -
J: TRBJ2-7
size: -
V: TRBV10-3
CDR3: CAISEIADTYEQYF
DNA: TGTGCCATCAGTGAGATCGCGGACACCTACGAGCAGTACTTC